What follows are 4 T cell receptor beta chains derived from one specimen sequenced in a study of glioma-infiltrating T cells after dendritic cell vaccination. Described time point: after dendritic cell vaccination, including at tumor progression/relapse. Some clones are missing from TCRdb's copy, which holds only in-frame ones; the method was immunoSEQ multiplex PCR. The sample lists about 100,000 clones, 80% seen once, with 5.4% in the top ten. The sample in question was blood, obtained after dendritic cell vaccination. These receptors came from a human donor with glioblastoma.

The chain carries TRBV9 and TRBJ2-1; D is uncertain. V gave up 4 bases and J gave up 4 bases, with 12 bases separating them. This CDR3 is 14 amino acids long. Germline CDR1 is SGDLS and CDR2 is YYNGEE. The chain's CDR3 is CASSPQTHYNEQFF. CDR3 in DNA: TGTGCCAGCAGCCCCCAGACACATTACAATGAGCAGTTCTTC.

V usage is TRBV21-1 and J usage is TRBJ2-1; the table calls TRBD2, which could not be checked here. TRBV21-1 is shown as a pseudogene. The CDR3 contains 12 residues. The CDR3 region has the DNA TGTGCCAGCAGCGAGAGACTAAATGAGCAGTTCTTC. Its translation: CASSERLNEQFF.

This clone was observed a handful of times. The V and J genes are TRBV2 and TRBJ2-1; 8 bases align to TRBD2. With V trimmed by 7 bases and J by 8 bases, 13 bases remained unmatched. The CDR3 runs 15 residues. Germline V gene data show CDR1 as SNHLY and CDR2 as FYNNEI. Here the CDR3 reads CASIRSGGRSDEQFF. DNA for the CDR3: TGTGCCAGCATCCGCTCGGGGGGGCGATCCGATGAGCAGTTCTTC.

The V call is TRBV30, the J call TRBJ1-5; D gene unclear. In germline, CDR1 is GTSNPN, CDR2 SVGIG (reference sequence). V was cut by 0 bases and J by 5 bases, with 11 bases left in between. The CDR3 has 14 amino acids. This CDR3 is CAWSVNGVDQPQHF. The CDR3 DNA reads as TGTGCCTGGAGTGTTAACGGGGTAGATCAGCCCCAGCATTTT.